This T cell receptor beta chain originates from a study of post-analysis software for immune sequencing data. This CDR3 is 13 amino acids long. Germline V gives CDR1 MNHEY, CDR2 SVGAGI. With 0 bases removed from V and 4 bases from J, the gap between germline ends came to 7 bases. Remarks on this clonotype: Its antigen is unknown.

Unique-molecular-identifier-tagged TCR beta cDNA libraries were used. Each CDR3 protein gets one entry after TCRdb re-called the PCR reads with MiXCR. The sample shows approximately 360,000 distinct CDR3 sequences, approximately 33% of them seen only once. Findings and limits, study-wide: Patients had higher frequencies than controls of roughly five TRBV segments, including TRBV5-6, TRBV5-1 and TRBV20-1. The F measure placed samples prepared in the same batch into strongly shared clusters. In multiple sclerosis, normalized Chao1 diversity was significantly below that of controls.

V and J are TRBV6-5 and TRBJ2-7; D possibly corresponds to TRBD1 (6 bases). The sample consisted of blood. The clonotype originates from a girl under 18 with multiple sclerosis. The CDR3 loop is CASSYSDRYEQYF. CDR3 nucleotide sequence: TGTGCCAGCAGTTACTCGGACAGATACGAGCAGTACTTC.